A selection of T cell receptor beta chains follows, all from one sample in a study of T cells in Graves' hyperthyroidism and ophthalmopathy. TCRdb reprocessed the multiplex PCR reads via MiXCR and lists one record per CDR3 protein. The sample lists 20,000 to 30,000 distinct CDR3 sequences; less than 45% were seen once. Input material: blood. Receptors originate from a woman aged 25-40 years with Graves' hyperthyroidism. Both conserved end residues are part of each CDR3. Fields, in order: V gene, CDR3 protein.

TRBV7-9 CASSPGGGGTEAFF
TRBV5-1 CASSLDGGSWAQYF
TRBV15 CATSRDPPGSSEAFF
TRBV12-3/TRBV12-4 CASSLVPGSYEQYF
TRBV11-2 CASSSGKGARTNTEAFF
TRBV4-1 CASSHGVAGGTEALF
TRBV11-3 CASSPTVWDGYTF
TRBV3-1 CASRFSSGANVLTF
TRBV10-3 CAISDPREDTQYF
TRBV20-1 CLPGPQYEQYF
TRBV20-1 CSASLTDSGYTF
TRBV27 CASSPTSLDSYEQYF
TRBV20-1 CSASQPSGGSSYNEQFF
TRBV27 CASSSTGPTNEKLFF
TRBV19 CASRGLYYNEQFF
TRBV11-2 CASSRDRGLTGELFF
TRBV6-1 CASRGFGTGGHEQYF
TRBV12-3/TRBV12-4 CACSSVTEAFF
TRBV19 CASSMETSAVSYNEQFF
TRBV6-5 CASSTPPTGVSYNEQFF
TRBV7-6 CASSPGREQYF
TRBV27 CASSEDRDTDTQYF
TRBV5-1 CASSLVGDSNQPQHF
TRBV4-1 CASSPEGQGRETQYF
TRBV29-1 CSVEDLSVAYF
TRBV28 CASSSGQGAPPEAFF
TRBV19 CASSSPGTGLNQPQHF
TRBV12-3/TRBV12-4 CASSLQGGYGYTF
TRBV20-1 CSALGQGYGYTF
TRBV19 CASGGYTYNEQFF
TRBV7-7 CASSLEGGGPDTQYF
TRBV24-1 CATTGTNTDTQYF
TRBV20-1 CSAQRTENYGYTF
TRBV15 CATSTRQSYEQYF
TRBV12-3/TRBV12-4 CAISWTSGPSYEQYF
TRBV2 CASSEVGGASTIF
TRBV7-9 CASSFYICSAGGITEAFF
TRBV5-4 CASSKREGLREQYF
TRBV11-2 CATRTSGSEQYF
TRBV10-3 CAISEPMGSGRVDEQYF
TRBV7-2 CASSEGVDSYNEQFF
TRBV12-3/TRBV12-4 CASSLTGANEKLFF
TRBV9 CASSPSGRGPDTQYF
TRBV6-2/TRBV6-3 CASSYYGTFYEQYF
TRBV9 CASSERESYEQYF
TRBV3-1 CASSQDGTAEETQYF
TRBV6-5 CASSGTSGRKTGELFF
TRBV6-1 CASRIRDRESYTF
TRBV7-9 CASSLDGQLNQPQHF
TRBV20-1 CSATPAGGSWYEQYF
TRBV2 CASSDTGIYGYTF
TRBV29-1 CSVERSRGGDGYTF
TRBV20-1 CSARDRLAAYNEQFF
TRBV19 CASSPLAGGSPLHF
TRBV12-3/TRBV12-4 CASRYGPGTEAFF
TRBV7-9 CASSLEGGRGYEQYF
TRBV11-2 CASSSWKDREREEKLFF